This T cell receptor (beta chain) was retrieved from a study of T cells after yellow fever vaccination (dated by TCRdb to the late 2010s). Turning to the overall study: The SMART-Seq v4 Ultra Low Input RNA kit was used to prepare libraries from fractions with low cell numbers. To track T-cell clones before and after primary and booster YFV17D yellow fever vaccination, bulk TCR alpha and beta repertoires were sequenced longitudinally. Two healthy male donors made up the cohort, one aged 18 to 30 years and the other aged 30 to 40 years. Blood was collected at multiple timepoints before and after primary and secondary immunization, and bulk PBMC replicates and cell subsets were isolated.

Trimming removed 6 bases from V and 1 base from J, leaving 15 bases between the germline ends. From the germline V gene, CDR1 is MDHEN and CDR2 is SYDVKM. The CDR3, from cysteine to phenylalanine, totals 15 residues. Only the CDR3 DNA is retained, 45 bases long and in frame from the first base. Broader findings and caveats from the paper: Only two donors were included in the study, so the extent to which the findings can be generalized is limited. FACS-sorted repertoires could contain abundant contaminating clonotypes from the bulk population, so computational filtering was required. Most clones expanded after primary vaccination were re-detected after the booster (approximately 96% of CD4 and more than 70% of CD8), suggesting broad memory maintenance. Compared with the primary T-cell response, the secondary T-cell response was faster but weaker, reaching its peak on day 5 rather than on day 15. A small fraction of clonotypes appeared in both the CD4 and CD8 compartments, likely as a result of convergent recombination.

TCR cDNA was synthesized by 5'RACE template switching, through which a universal primer site and unique molecular identifiers were introduced. Priming of cDNA synthesis was performed from both the TCR alpha and TCR beta constant segments. Libraries were amplified in two PCR steps, with sample barcodes and sequencing adapters added in the second step. Sequencing of libraries was performed on Illumina HiSeq 2500 (2x100 bp) or NovaSeq (2x150 bp). As for how the authors treated the data: Demultiplexing of reads and collapsing into UMI consensus sequences were performed with MIGEC, and V(D)J alignment was carried out with MiXCR. Vaccine-responding clonotypes were defined with edgeR using replicate PBMC samples, requiring FDR below 0.01 and a log2 fold change above 5 up to day 15. Each bulk clonotype received a CD4 or CD8 identity based on whether the sequenced CD4 or CD8 repertoire contained that clonotype at higher abundance. Starting from the raw public reads, TCRdb applied fastp trimming at Q25, assembled clones with MiXCR and retained in-frame beta chains. A single entry per CDR3 protein holds the most common genes and DNA from its merged rows. TCRdb, not the original authors, processed these V and J calls. This sample holds around 300,000 distinct CDR3 sequences; 10% to 15% were observed only once. 0.45% to 0.65% of the sample goes to the ten largest clones.

Explained via the paper, the treatment or condition label denotes: live attenuated yellow fever vaccine strain. A standard Ficoll-Paque protocol was used to isolate PBMCs from peripheral blood. CD4 and CD8 T-cell fractions were isolated with Dynabeads CD4 and CD8 positive selection kits. TriZol was used to extract RNA from bulk PBMCs, CD4 and CD8 fractions, and dextramer-positive and dextramer-negative fractions. In this sample, this clonotype turned up a few times. Its antigen remains undetermined. Base qualities are not at hand, and no much larger clone is one base apart. The rearranged chain carries TRBV28 and TRBJ1-1; the D gene is possibly TRBD1, with 5 bases matching. Material: CD4+ T cells sorted from PBMCs, obtained 45 days after the yellow fever booster vaccination. The sequence came from a man aged 30-40 years who received the YFV17D yellow fever vaccine. The DNA is as follows: TGTGCCAGCAGCAACCTGGGGGAAGGGAACACTGAAGCTTTCTTT. This encodes CASSNLGEGNTEAFF.